This T cell receptor beta chain originates from a study of T cell repertoires in cytomegalovirus infection. The overall study: Public TCR beta signature analysis indicated the presence of both CMV infection and matching HLA type.

Study-wide results and limits: The study found HLA-C-restricted CMV-specific TCR beta clonotypes dominating the ex vivo response. Cumulative frequency (of public TCR beta family members) identified carriers of CMV plus the relevant HLA.

TCRdb itself ran the reads through MiXCR, one entry per CDR3 protein. The sample contains 150,000 to 200,000 distinct CDR3 sequences, about 21% of which appear only once. Remarks on this clonotype: Its antigen is as yet unknown.

The J segment lost 7 bases and the V segment lost 2 bases, leaving 13 bases of the junction unmatched. This CDR3 has 17 residues. CDR1 and CDR2 (germline): MNHNS, SASEGT. The V gene is TRBV6-1, the J gene TRBJ2-1; 8 nucleotides agree with TRBD2. The sequenced material came from PBMCs. The TCR sequence derives from a human donor in good health (CMV status not recorded). Some clones in this sample may be carry-over from other donors' samples. The CDR3: CASSERAGVRIRNEQFF. The DNA of the CDR3 is TGTGCCAGCAGTGAAAGAGCGGGAGTGAGGATTCGGAATGAGCAGTTCTTC.